This TCR beta chain was sequenced during a study of early T cells in non-severe SARS-CoV-2 infection. Per the germline V gene, CDR1 is DFQATT and CDR2 is SNEGSKA (reference sequence). The trim removed 5 bases at V and 5 bases at J, leaving 8 bases unmatched. The CDR3 spans 14 residues. This clonotype occurred many times. TCRdb analysed the 5' RACE reads with MiXCR anew, one entry per CDR3 protein. This sample yields 25,000 to 35,000 distinct CDR3 sequences, of which roughly 6.6% are seen a single time; about a third belongs to the top ten. The receptor's source is an adult who was a healthcare worker with PCR-confirmed SARS-CoV-2 infection or an uninfected control (not recorded which). The sample comprised whole blood. The gene calls are TRBV20-1 and TRBJ1-1, with TRBD1 matching over 10 bases. DNA for the CDR3: TGCAGTGCTCTCGGACAGGGGGTAGGGACTGAAGCTTTCTTT. This sequence encodes CSALGQGVGTEAFF.